The T cell receptor (beta chain) described here comes from a study of T cells expressing NK-cell markers (dated by TCRdb to the early 2020s). Turning to the overall study: Three sorted T-cell subsets (CD3+CD56+NKG2C+, CD3+CD56+NKG2C- and CD3+CD56-NKG2C+) from roughly 8 donors had their TCR beta-chain repertoires profiled. Of the eight sequenced donors, seven were found to be HCMV-seropositive and one was found to be HCMV-seronegative. All eight donors whose samples were sequenced were randomly selected healthy volunteers, three of them men and five women. The libraries were sequenced on Illumina HiSeq 2000/2500, MiSeq or NextSeq, producing 2 x 150 bp reads. Overall study results and their limits: Those dominant clonotypes were again the most abundant among CD3+CD56-NKG2C+ cells in a handful of donors, at roughly 25-65%. In six donors, the dominant CD3+CD56+NKG2C+ clonotypes were found to rank among the top 10 CD8+ clonotypes and to make up roughly 1.0-7.5% of CD8+ T cells. Whether the expanded NKG2C-expressing T cell clones were specific for HCMV antigens remained unclear.

About this clonotype itself: Its antigen remains unidentified.

The germline V gene (reference sequence) gives CDR1 as SEHNR and CDR2 as FQNEAQ. The CDR3 runs 15 amino acids, cysteine and phenylalanine included. No nucleotide data were recorded. HCMV serostatus was determined by detecting HCMV-specific IgG in serum with a commercial ELISA kit. Peripheral blood mononuclear cells were isolated from blood by Ficoll density gradient centrifugation. For sequencing, an Illumina HiSeq 2000 was employed. The TCR beta cDNA libraries were made using 5'RACE template switching, a step that added both a universal primer site and unique molecular identifiers. cDNA synthesis was primed from the TCR beta constant segment, followed by two successive PCR amplification steps. Per the original workflow: MIGEC was used to demultiplex reads and group the reads by UMI, and MiTCR was used to assemble and quantify clonotypes. Only TCR cDNA sequences supported by at least two reads were kept to exclude erroneous sequences. The tcR package was used for downstream repertoire analysis, and clonotypes were matched between fractions using CDR3 nucleotide sequence together with V segment. VDJmatch was used to annotate antigen specificity against VDJdb, with one amino acid substitution in CDR3 permitted. TCRdb reprocessed the reads, reporting each CDR3 protein sequence once and no DNA. These V and J calls originate from TCRdb's pipeline instead of the authors' own analysis. The sample's records list about 430,000 distinct CDR3 sequences. The leading ten clones occupy more than 1.4% of the sample.

The clonotype originates from a woman aged 45-60 years in good health. Donor details come from another sample of the same person, matched by shared clones. Sequenced material: blood T cells: a sorted CD56 or NKG2C T cell subset, CD4+ or CD8+ T cells, or bulk PBMC T cells (not recorded which). Recombination joined TRBV7-9 with TRBJ2-7; without DNA, the TCRdb call of TRBD2 cannot be checked. The CDR3 is CASSLMGVAGGEQYF.